This is a list of T cell receptor beta chains from one sample in a study of T cell changes during pregnancy in multiple sclerosis. Sequenced by immunoSEQ multiplex PCR; TCRdb stores in-frame clones only, minus some. The sample gives under 50,000 clones, roughly 93% of which show up once; 0.35% is in the top ten. The starting material was CD4+ T cells from peripheral blood mononuclear cells, obtained after pregnancy. These receptors all come from a female donor with multiple sclerosis, enrolled in a pregnancy study. CDR3s include the opening cysteine and the closing phenylalanine or tryptophan. The D gene is left open where the match is weak. Rows give clone size only sometimes, using once, few, many, or a class for an expanded clone.

v_gene	d_gene	j_gene	abundance	CDR3nt	CDR3aa
TRBV15	.	TRBJ1-4	.	TGTGCCACCAGCAGAGAGCGCGGCATGGTTGAAAAACTGTTTTTT	CATSRERGMVEKLFF
TRBV6-5	TRBD1	TRBJ2-5	.	TGTGCCAGCAGTTACGCACAGGGGGGCCCAGAGACCCAGTACTTC	CASSYAQGGPETQYF
TRBV5-4	TRBD1	TRBJ2-3	.	TGTGCCAGCAGCTTGGCCGCGGGACAGGGGTACACAGATACGCAGTATTTT	CASSLAAGQGYTDTQYF
TRBV19	TRBD1	TRBJ1-2	.	TGTGCCAGTAGGCCGGGACAGCCTGCTGGCTACACCTTC	CASRPGQPAGYTF
TRBV12-5	.	TRBJ1-2	.	TGTGCTAGTGGCCCGGGTGGGGGCCTTAACTATGGCTACACCTTC	CASGPGGGLNYGYTF
TRBV7-3	.	TRBJ2-2	.	TGTGCCAGCAGTAATACAGGGTCCACCGGGGAGCTGTTTTTT	CASSNTGSTGELFF
TRBV15	.	TRBJ1-3	.	TGTGCCACCAGCAGACCACCACAGCTTTCCTCTGGAAACACCATATATTTT	CATSRPPQLSSGNTIYF
TRBV14	TRBD1	TRBJ1-4	.	TGTGCCAGCAGCCTGGAAGACAGGGGAACTAATGAAAAACTGTTTTTT	CASSLEDRGTNEKLFF
TRBV7-2	.	TRBJ2-3	.	TGTGCCAGCAGCTTAGGCTGGACAGCCACAGATACGCAGTATTTT	CASSLGWTATDTQYF
TRBV29-1	TRBD1	TRBJ2-7	.	TGCAGCGTTGGGGACAGGGGGGGAGAGCAGTACTTC	CSVGDRGGEQYF
TRBV7-8	.	TRBJ2-3	once	TGTGCCAGCAGCTTAGTTTCGGGAGCCACAGATACGCAGTATTTT	CASSLVSGATDTQYF
TRBV6-1	.	TRBJ2-7	few	TGCGCCAGCAGTGTAGGCGGAAGTTCCTACGAGCAGTACTTC	CASSVGGSSYEQYF
TRBV9	.	TRBJ2-1	.	TGTGCCAGCAGTACGCCACAGGCCAAGGGTGAGCAGTTCTTC	CASSTPQAKGEQFF
TRBV19	.	TRBJ2-7	.	TGTGCCAGTAGTCGGGTCCCCAACTACGAGCAGTACTTC	CASSRVPNYEQYF
TRBV6-1	.	TRBJ1-2	.	TGTGCCAGCAGGGGGAGGACATCGATCAACTATGGCTACACCTTC	CASRGRTSINYGYTF
TRBV6-1	TRBD1	TRBJ2-1	.	TGTGCCAGCAGAAAAGGGACAGGGAGAGACAATGAGCAGTTCTTC	CASRKGTGRDNEQFF
TRBV7-2	TRBD1	TRBJ1-2	.	TGTGCCAGCAGCCCAGGGGGCGTCAATGGCTACACCTTC	CASSPGGVNGYTF
TRBV2	TRBD1	TRBJ1-5	.	TGTGCCAGCAGTGGACAGGGGAGACAGCCCCAGCATTTT	CASSGQGRQPQHF
TRBV27	TRBD1	TRBJ2-7	.	TGTGCCAGCAGCTCTACAGGGGGCACGTCCTACGAGCAGTACTTC	CASSSTGGTSYEQYF
TRBV18	TRBD2	TRBJ2-7	.	TGTGCCAGCTCACCATTTGGTAGCGGGGAAAACGAGCAGTACTTC	CASSPFGSGENEQYF
TRBV19	.	TRBJ1-3	.	TGTGCCAGTAGGGGCCTAGGAAACACCATATATTTT	CASRGLGNTIYF
TRBV7-2	.	TRBJ1-2	.	TGTGCCAGCAGCCCATTCGGGGTCCCCTATGGCTACACCTTC	CASSPFGVPYGYTF
TRBV10-3	.	TRBJ2-6	.	TGTGCCATCACAGGGGTTACTGGGGCCAACGTCCTGACTTTC	CAITGVTGANVLTF
TRBV5-6	.	TRBJ2-7	.	TGTGCCAGCAGCTCGAGGAGGGACGAGCAGTACTTC	CASSSRRDEQYF
TRBV11-2	.	TRBJ1-3	once	TGTGCCAGCAGCTTATGGGCGGGTTCTGGAAACACCATATATTTT	CASSLWAGSGNTIYF
TRBV6-1	.	TRBJ1-1	.	TGTGCCAGCAGTGAAGCCCCAGGTGTCTATGAAGCTTTCTTT	CASSEAPGVYEAFF
TRBV29-1	.	TRBJ2-5	.	TGCAGCGTTGGGCTAGCGAAAGGGGAGACCCAGTACTTC	CSVGLAKGETQYF
TRBV9	.	TRBJ1-1	.	TGTGCCAGCAGCGCCACAGGGATGAACACTGAAGCTTTCTTT	CASSATGMNTEAFF
TRBV15	TRBD2	TRBJ2-1	.	TGTGCCACCAATACAGCGGGGGGGCCTTTTGGTAATGAGCAGTTCTTC	CATNTAGGPFGNEQFF
TRBV6-5	.	TRBJ1-2	.	TGTGCCGGGAGGGGTCCCCTTGGCTACACCTTC	CAGRGPLGYTF
TRBV6-5	TRBD1	TRBJ1-5	.	TGTGCCAGCGGGAGAACCGGGACAGTCAATCAGCCCCAGCATTTT	CASGRTGTVNQPQHF
TRBV7-9	.	TRBJ2-2	.	TGTGCCAGCAGCCGGACAGACGGGGAGCTGTTTTTT	CASSRTDGELFF
TRBV29-1	.	TRBJ2-5	.	TGCAGCGTTGCCTCAGGGCCCTGGGAGACCCAGTACTTC	CSVASGPWETQYF
TRBV4-1	.	TRBJ1-4	.	TGCGCCAGCAGCCTCACAGGGACTAATGAAAAACTGTTTTTT	CASSLTGTNEKLFF
TRBV4-1	.	TRBJ2-1	.	TGCGCCAGCAGCCAAGCCCCGGGACTTCTTAAAGACAATGAGCAGTTCTTC	CASSQAPGLLKDNEQFF
TRBV7-8	.	TRBJ1-5	.	TGTGCCAGCAGCTCAGGGTTTAGGGGTGAAGGACCCCAGCATCAGCCCCAGCATTTT	CASSSGFRGEGPQHQPQHF
TRBV30	.	TRBJ1-6	once	TGTGCCTGGAGCCGGACTGAATATAATTCACCCCTCCACTTT	CAWSRTEYNSPLHF
TRBV19	.	TRBJ2-7	.	TGTGCCAGTAGTATAGGGACAGCCTACGAGCAGTACTTC	CASSIGTAYEQYF
TRBV9	TRBD1	TRBJ1-5	.	TGTGCCAGCAGCGAAACAGGGGGCGCAGGACAGCCCCAGCATTTT	CASSETGGAGQPQHF
TRBV5-1	.	TRBJ1-5	.	TGCGCCAGCAGCTTGTTACAGGGTCAGCCCCAGCATTTT	CASSLLQGQPQHF
TRBV29-1	.	TRBJ2-1	.	TGCAGCGTTGTCCTCTACAATGAGCAGTTCTTC	CSVVLYNEQFF
TRBV7-9	TRBD1	TRBJ1-3	.	TGTGCCAGCAGCTTGGGGACAGGGGAATCGGGATCCTCTGGAAACACCATATATTTT	CASSLGTGESGSSGNTIYF